The 20 T cell receptor beta chains in this list originate from one sample, sequenced in a study of Graves' ophthalmopathy and Graves' hyperthyroidism (dated by TCRdb to the late 2010s). The data were produced on an Illumina HiSeq 2000. For repertoire sequencing, TCR beta CDR3 regions were amplified from RNA transcripts. HTBI primers and the Qiagen OneStep RT-PCR kit were used in a first-round RT-PCR, which was followed by a second-round multiplex PCR, size selection and purification. TCRdb itself trimmed the public reads at Q25 with fastp, ran MiXCR and retained productive beta chains. Each CDR3 protein appears once, grouped with its most common genes and DNA. Recorded for this sample are about 1.2 million distinct CDR3 sequences; roughly two fifths of them occurred a single time. 11% of the sample belongs to the ten largest clones. The source material was peripheral blood or thyroid tissue (not recorded which). The receptor set was obtained from an adult man with Graves' hyperthyroidism.

The rearrangement joins TRBV10-3 to TRBJ2-3, with TRBD1 matching 10 bases. The CDR3 contains 14 residues. In germline, CDR1 is ENHRY, CDR2 SYGVKD. Trimming cost V 6 bases and J 9 bases; bases outside gene matches: 9. CDR3 in amino acids: CAIRLGTGEKTQYF. The CDR3 DNA reads TGTGCCATCAGGCTCGGGACAGGGGAGAAGACGCAGTATTTT.

The chain is built from TRBV19 and TRBJ1-1, with TRBD1 matching over 9 bases. The CDR3 totals 14 residues. V gave up 7 bases and J gave up 4 bases; unmatched junction bases: 7. Germline CDR1 LNHDA, CDR2 SQIVND (reference sequence). The CDR3 DNA reads as TGTGCCAGTAAACAGGGGGCTGGGAGCACTGAAGCTTTCTTT. This gives the protein CASKQGAGSTEAFF.

This clonotype has more than one count but fewer than ten. The chain recombines TRBV12-3 or TRBV12-4 with TRBJ1-2; tentatively, D is TRBD1 (6 bases). Trimming stripped 3 bases from V and 8 bases from J, with 16 bases between. CDR3 length: 14 amino acids. CDR3 in amino acids: CASSLGTNGGGYTF. The CDR3 DNA reads as TGTGCCAGCAGTTTGGGGACAAACGGGGGCGGCTACACCTTC.

Only a few counts were recorded for this clonotype. J is TRBJ2-5 and V is TRBV12-3 or TRBV12-4; D ambiguous. The end of the DNA fits TRBJ2-3 better, so the J call may be wrong. The length of the CDR3 is 11 residues. The CDR3 coding sequence is TGTGCCAGCAGCACCGGTGGTACGCAGTATTTT. This codes for CASSTGGTQYF.

This clonotype came up many times. This rearrangement joins TRBV7-9 to TRBJ2-7, with TRBD1 identical over 11 bases. CDR1 SEHNR and CDR2 FQNEAQ come from the germline V gene (reference sequence). With V trimmed by 5 bases and J by 4 bases, 4 bases remained unmatched. The CDR3 covers 14 residues. The CDR3 region is CASSVGQGVYEQYF. The CDR3 nucleotides read TGTGCCAGCAGCGTGGGACAGGGGGTTTACGAGCAGTACTTC.

The chain uses TRBV25-1 and TRBJ1-1; D is undetermined. CDR1 is MGHDK and CDR2 is SYGVNS in the germline V gene. There are 11 residues in the CDR3. Trimming pared 6 bases from V and 13 bases from J, leaving 15 bases between. The CDR3 is CASSRLGLGFF. The CDR3 DNA reads TGTGCCAGCAGCCGCTTAGGGCTCGGTTTCTTT.

The chain employs TRBV4-1 and TRBJ1-2, with D tentatively TRBD1 (5 bases). Trimming pared 1 base from V and 7 bases from J, leaving 19 bases between. CDR3 length equals 16 residues. Germline-derived CDR1 and CDR2 are MGHRA and YSYEKL. CDR3 sequence reads: CASSQGVVAGLRGYTF. The CDR3 nucleotides read TGCGCCAGCAGCCAAGGTGTTGTGGCAGGGCTGCGTGGCTACACCTTC.

A few counts support this clonotype. The J gene is TRBJ2-6, the V gene TRBV30; TRBD1 aligns across 8 bases. Germline V gene data show CDR1 as GTSNPN and CDR2 as SVGIG (reference sequence). The length of the CDR3 is 14 residues. V dropped 5 bases and J dropped 2; count of bases not matched to a gene: 2. CDR3 nucleotide sequence: TGTGCCTGGGAACAGGGGGCTGGGGCCAACGTCCTGACTTTC. Its protein is CAWEQGAGANVLTF.

The table lists this clonotype with a count of one. The genes are TRBV7-9 and TRBJ2-6; weak D call: TRBD1 (5 bases). CDR3 length equals 19 residues. V lost 5 bases and J 2 bases, leaving 22 bases between the germline ends. The germline V gene encodes CDR1 SEHNR and CDR2 FQNEAQ (reference sequence). The CDR3 here is CASSPSVGAELPGANVLTF. The CDR3 DNA is TGTGCCAGCAGCCCCTCCGTTGGGGCCGAACTGCCTGGGGCCAACGTCCTGACTTTC.

This clonotype was seen a single time. The chain carries TRBV2 and TRBJ1-4; D unresolved. The CDR3 contains 15 residues. Germline V lookup: CDR1 SNHLY, CDR2 FYNNEI. V was pared by 6 bases and J by 8 bases, with 19 bases between. The CDR3 coding sequence is TGTGCCAGCAGGAGGACTAGCGGGAGATCCGAAAAACTGTTTTTT. This translates into CASRRTSGRSEKLFF.

This clonotype was picked up many times. The chain couples TRBV12-3 or TRBV12-4 to TRBJ2-5; D remains unclear. V was clipped by 3 bases and J by 8 bases, with 10 bases between them. The CDR3 sequence is 12 residues long. CDR3: CASSFPLETQYF. CDR3 DNA: TGTGCCAGCAGTTTCCCCCTGGAAACCCAGTACTTC.

The chain links TRBV20-1 to TRBJ2-7; TRBD2 matches at 8 bases. Germline-derived CDR1 and CDR2 are DFQATT and SNEGSKA (reference sequence). CDR3 length: 13 residues. With V trimmed by 6 bases and J by 7 bases, 11 bases remained unmatched. The CDR3 reads CSAREDWVGEQYF. As DNA, the CDR3 is TGCAGTGCGCGGGAGGACTGGGTTGGAGAGCAGTACTTC.

This clonotype was picked up a small number of times. The gene calls are TRBV19 and TRBJ2-2; tentatively, D is TRBD2 (5 bases). Looked up from germline, CDR1 is LNHDA and CDR2 is SQIVND (reference sequence). The CDR3 is 15 amino acids. The V gene lost 3 bases and the J gene lost 3 bases, with 11 bases spanning the gap. The CDR3 DNA reads as TGTGCCAGTAGTATTAGAGGGTCCCACACCGGGGAGCTGTTTTTT. Translation gives CASSIRGSHTGELFF.

This clonotype was counted at least ten times. The V gene is TRBV2, the J gene TRBJ1-5; D may be TRBD1 (5 bases). V was cut by 1 base and J by 3 bases, with 7 bases left in between. Per the germline V gene, CDR1 is SNHLY and CDR2 is FYNNEI. CDR3 length: 14 amino acids. CDR3 sequence (DNA): TGTGCCAGCAGTGAAGAGGGGAACAATCAGCCCCAGCATTTT. Its protein product is CASSEEGNNQPQHF. Full variable domain (remainder filled in from reference TRBV2 and TRBJ1-5): EPEVTQTPSHQVTQMGQEVILRCVPISNHLYFYWYRQILGQKVEFLVSFYNNEISEKSEIFDDQFSVERPDGSNFTLKIRSTKLEDSAMYFCASSEEGNNQPQHFGDGTRLSIL.

This clonotype has a count of ten or more. V is TRBV5-6 and J is TRBJ2-5; a possible D gene is TRBD1 (5 bases). CDR3 size: 12 residues. V lost 5 bases, J lost 3 bases, and 8 bases lay in between. Germline values: CDR1 SGHDT, CDR2 YYEEEE. The CDR3 region has the DNA TGTGCCAGCAGTGACAGCAAAGAGACCCAGTACTTC. Protein sequence: CASSDSKETQYF.

This clonotype was seen ten or more times. The chain has TRBV19 and TRBJ1-2, with D perhaps matching TRBD1 (5 bases). This CDR3 comprises 15 residues. The V and J ends lost 4 bases and 3 bases respectively, with 15 bases between them. From germline, CDR1 is LNHDA and CDR2 SQIVND (reference sequence). In nucleotides, the CDR3 is TGTGCCAGTAGTAGAAGACAGAGTGGGGACTATGGCTACACCTTC. Amino acid sequence: CASSRRQSGDYGYTF.

The gene calls are TRBV9 and TRBJ1-1, with TRBD1 identical over 8 bases. The junction had 8 bases not matched to a gene; V was cut back by 9 bases and J by 4 bases. Germline V gene sequence: CDR1 SGDLS, CDR2 YYNGEE. The CDR3 sequence is 13 residues long. In DNA, the CDR3 is TGTGCCACCGCACAAGGACAGGGCACTGAAGCTTTCTTT. Its protein is CATAQGQGTEAFF.

The chain employs TRBV29-1 and TRBJ2-7; 14 nucleotides agree with TRBD2. In germline, CDR1 is SQVTM, CDR2 ANQGSEA. The V segment lost 6 bases and the J segment 7 bases; nucleotides outside the gene matches: 11. The CDR3 is made up of 15 amino acids. Here the CDR3 DNA reads TGCAGCGTCGAACGACTAGCGGGAGGGGACAATGAGCAGTACTTC. It yields the protein CSVERLAGGDNEQYF.

The table lists this clonotype with many counts. The rearrangement links TRBV7-8 to TRBJ1-2; a possible D gene is TRBD1 (5 bases). V lost 2 bases, J lost 10 bases, and 14 bases lay in between. The CDR3 extends over 13 amino acids. CDR1 and CDR2 (germline): SGHVS, FQNEAQ. In nucleotides, the CDR3 is TGTGCCAGCAGCTTATCCGGGACTACCTTCTACACCTTC. This sequence encodes CASSLSGTTFYTF.

This chain links TRBV2 with TRBJ1-4; the D is unclear. The CDR3 loop spans 15 amino acids. Trimming cost V 11 bases and J 4 bases, with 20 bases left between them. Germline CDR1 is SNHLY and CDR2 is FYNNEI. This CDR3 is CAWSVQLTFNEKLFF. The CDR3 nucleotides are TGTGCCTGGAGTGTACAATTGACGTTTAATGAAAAACTGTTTTTT.